This entry lists 11 T cell receptor beta chains sequenced from one sample in a study of CD8+ T cells in alopecia areata. Once RNA had been extracted, it was reverse transcribed into cDNA to act as the sequencing template. Sequenced by immunoSEQ multiplex PCR; TCRdb stores in-frame clones only, minus some. Of over 150,000 clones in the sample, 60% to 70% were seen once. Treatment indicated: oral pan-JAK inhibitor, 5-10 mg twice daily. Sample: CD4+ T cells sorted from blood, taken at week 4, from a patient treated with tofacitinib. The receptors derive from a human donor with alopecia areata.

This clone was recorded a few times. Compared with germline, one end of the junction differs, possibly owing to a read error. The rearrangement links TRBV29-1 to TRBJ1-2; 10 bases fit TRBD1. Germline loops: CDR1 SQVTM, CDR2 ANQGSEA. This CDR3 comprises 15 residues. As DNA, the CDR3 is TGTTCTGTGGGAGCCCCGGGACAGGGGAACTATGGCTACACCTTC. This sequence encodes CSVGAPGQGNYGYTF.

V gene TRBV2 combines with J gene TRBJ2-1; 9 nucleotides match TRBD1. V lost 5 bases, J lost 6 bases, and 5 bases stayed unmatched. The CDR3 contains 14 residues. Germline V CDR1 and CDR2: SNHLY, FYNNEI. CDR3 protein: CASSRQGGSNEQFF. The CDR3, as DNA: TGTGCCAGCAGTCGACAGGGGGGTAGCAATGAGCAGTTCTTC.

CDR3: CASWRTGGGYTF. The CDR3 region has the DNA TGTGCCAGCTGGAGGACAGGGGGAGGCTACACCTTC. This sequence joins TRBV6-5 and TRBJ1-2; 10 bases are a match to TRBD1. The germline V gene encodes CDR1 MNHEY and CDR2 SVGAGI. This CDR3 is built from 12 residues. V trimming: 8 bases; J trimming: 8 bases; junction bases outside the gene matches: 5.

The chain employs TRBV9 and TRBJ1-1; TRBD1 matches 7 bases. Germline V gives CDR1 SGDLS, CDR2 YYNGEE. The CDR3 extends over 15 amino acids. V was clipped by 0 bases and J by 0 bases; unmatched bases: 2. CDR3 in DNA: TGTGCCAGCAGCGTAGATGGGACAGTGAACACTGAAGCTTTCTTT. Its protein product is CASSVDGTVNTEAFF.

This rearrangement joins TRBV25-1 to TRBJ2-5; D possibly matches TRBD1 or TRBD2 (6 bases each). With 8 bases removed from V and 2 bases from J, the gap between germline ends came to 18 bases. Per germline, CDR1 MGHDK and CDR2 SYGVNS. The CDR3 has 15 amino acids. The CDR3 DNA follows: TGTGCCAGCGATCCGGGGGCGCCGGGGCAAGAGACCCAGTACTTC. This gives the protein CASDPGAPGQETQYF. Full variable domain (outside the CDR3, taken from reference TRBV25-1 and TRBJ2-5): EADIYQTPRYLVIGTGKKITLECSQTMGHDKMYWYQQDPGMELHLIHYSYGVNSTEKGDLSSESTVSRIRTEHFPLTLESARPSHTSQYLCASDPGAPGQETQYFGPGTRLLVL.

The J gene is TRBJ1-3, the V gene TRBV25-1; D not resolved. The germline gives CDR1 MGHDK, CDR2 SYGVNS. V shed 2 bases and J shed 3 bases, with 8 bases lying between them. The CDR3 is 14 residues long. Written as DNA, the CDR3 is TGTGCCAGCAGTGAAGGGCAGGTTGGAAACACCATATATTTT. Amino acid sequence: CASSEGQVGNTIYF. Looking up the rest from reference TRBV25-1 and TRBJ1-3 gives the full variable domain: EADIYQTPRYLVIGTGKKITLECSQTMGHDKMYWYQQDPGMELHLIHYSYGVNSTEKGDLSSESTVSRIRTEHFPLTLESARPSHTSQYLCASSEGQVGNTIYFGEGSWLTVV.

This clone was seen more than once but under ten times. The gene calls are TRBV18 and TRBJ2-1, with TRBD1 matching 7 bases. Germline V gene lookup returns CDR1 KGHSH and CDR2 LQKENI. Trimming removed 5 bases from V and 8 bases from J; junction bases left unmatched: 6. The CDR3 has 13 amino acids. The DNA for the CDR3 is TGTGCCAGCTCAATTGTTACAGGGGATGAGCAGTTCTTC. This gives the protein CASSIVTGDEQFF.

The chain recombines TRBV4-3 with TRBJ2-3; 9 bases are a match to TRBD1. The CDR3 consists of 15 residues. Germline V CDR1 and CDR2: LGHNA, YSLEER. The junction had 5 bases not matched to a gene; V was cut back by 4 bases and J by 3 bases. The CDR3 DNA sequence: TGCGCCAGCAGCCGGACAGGGGTCTCAACAGATACGCAGTATTTT. Its protein product is CASSRTGVSTDTQYF.

This chain uses TRBV2 with TRBJ2-1, with 11 bases identical to TRBD2. CDR1 SNHLY and CDR2 FYNNEI come from the germline V gene. CDR3 length equals 14 residues. The ends lost 9 bases at V and 6 bases at J; junction bases unmatched: 7. The CDR3 loop is CASNSGGALNEQFF. In nucleotides, the CDR3 is TGTGCCAGTAATAGCGGGGGGGCTCTCAATGAGCAGTTCTTC.

The chain uses TRBV27 and TRBJ2-2; 13 bases are a match to TRBD2. The trim removed 5 bases at V and 6 bases at J, leaving 6 bases unmatched. The CDR3 is 16 amino acids. Germline-derived CDR1 and CDR2 are MNHEY and SMNVEV (reference sequence). The CDR3 loop reads CASSLEGLAGAGELFF. The DNA of the CDR3 is TGTGCCAGCAGTCTCGAAGGACTAGCGGGGGCCGGGGAGCTGTTTTTT.

The gene calls are TRBV7-3 and TRBJ2-1; a weak D match, TRBD2 (5 bases). Germline lookup yields CDR1 SGHTA and CDR2 FQGTGA. The CDR3 is 15 residues long. The V and J ends lost 1 base and 4 bases respectively, with 11 bases between them. DNA for the CDR3: TGTGCCAGCAGCTTAATAGCTAGCCCTTACAATGAGCAGTTCTTC. Translating gives CASSLIASPYNEQFF. The variable domain in full, completed from reference TRBV7-3 and TRBJ2-1, reads GAGVSQTPSNKVTEKGKYVELRCDPISGHTALYWYRQSLGQGPEFLIYFQGTGAADDSGLPNDRFFAVRPEGSVSTLKIQRTERGDSAVYLCASSLIASPYNEQFFGPGTRLTVL.